The source of this TCR beta chain is a study of response to subunit inactivated influenza vaccine. TCRdb processed the RT-PCR reads anew with MiXCR; each CDR3 protein has one entry. The sample consists of 500,000 to 650,000 distinct CDR3 sequences, 7.6% of them appearing once. Study-level points and caveats: Each seasonal flu vaccination may recruit only limited new T cells, authors suggested.

As regards this clonotype: The antigen remains undetermined.

The CDR3 is made up of 17 amino acids. Germline V gene lookup returns CDR1 DFQATT and CDR2 SNEGSKA (reference sequence). The chain joins TRBV20-1 to TRBJ2-5, with D possibly TRBD2 on 7 matching bases. The receptor was derived from a man between 50 and 69 years old who received an inactivated influenza vaccine. The input for sequencing was PBMCs from blood, taken roughly 24 months after vaccination. Written as DNA, the CDR3 is TGCTGCGCTAGAGGGGGGGGAAGCGGGGCGAACCAAGAGACCCAGTACTTC. Its translation is CCARGGGSGANQETQYF.